This T cell receptor beta chain derives from a study of blood T cell repertoires in COVID-19. Here immunoSEQ multiplex PCR was the method, and the copy in TCRdb shows in-frame clones only, minus some. The table lists hundreds of thousands of clones, approximately 78% of them singletons, with 12% in the top ten. The V gene end was trimmed by 7 bases and the J gene end by 4 bases; junction bases not matched to a gene: 5. Looked up from germline, CDR1 is SEHNR and CDR2 is FQNEAQ (reference sequence). The CDR3 spans 13 residues. The sequenced sample was peripheral blood. The rearrangement uses TRBV7-9 and TRBJ2-5; 8 nucleotides line up with TRBD2. The sequence derives from an older woman with active or convalescent COVID-19. The CDR3 loop is CASTPGGRETQYF. The CDR3 DNA reads TGTGCCAGCACCCCGGGGGGGCGAGAGACCCAGTACTTC.